This T cell receptor (beta chain) is drawn from a study of blood T cell dynamics during melanoma immunotherapy. At the level of the study: Standard first-line treatment here was pembrolizumab or nivolumab plus ipilimumab in metastatic melanoma.

Germline V gives CDR1 SGHAT, CDR2 FQNNGV. V gave up 5 bases and J gave up 3 bases; unmatched junction bases: 5. The CDR3 spans 15 residues. Time point given: week 3, after first cycle of checkpoint inhibitor. TCRdb keeps only in-frame clones here, not all; method: immunoSEQ multiplex PCR. The sample has roughly 20,000 clones, around nine tenths seen once; the top ten hold 7.5% to 9%. This sequence originates from a human donor with melanoma. Sequences were derived from blood, sampled from a patient treated with checkpoint blockade. This rearrangement joins TRBV11-2 to TRBJ1-3, with 9 bases that match TRBD1. The CDR3 reads CASSARQGGGNTIYF. The CDR3 nucleotides read TGTGCCAGCAGCGCCCGACAGGGGGGTGGAAACACCATATATTTT.